This T cell receptor (beta chain) was identified in a study of cytomegalovirus exposure and HLA in healthy donors. The overall study: Researchers previously reported finding fewer than 140 million unique TCR beta sequences from around 200 million T cells. Study outcomes and limitations: The analysis excluded some indistinguishable V segments, including TRBV6-2 and TRBV6-3. In terms of immune exposure information, only CMV serostatus was available.

PCR employed 60 Vbeta and 13 Jbeta primers. Authors' analysis steps: The authors later counted tens of millions of unique TCR beta chains, around 9.9 million of them shared. Data came from immunoSEQ multiplex PCR; TCRdb stores just in-frame clones and leaves some out. That table supplies the V and J calls and clone size; D and trimming were determined from the DNA. In the table there are over 80,000 clones, about 67% of which are singletons. About this clone: Its antigen is not identified.

V gave up 2 bases and J gave up 4 bases; unmatched junction bases: 8. The germline gives CDR1 LGHNT, CDR2 FRNRAP. The CDR3 contains 16 residues. The clonotype originates from a woman between 18 and 30 years old in good health and CMV-seropositive. Sample: PBMCs. V usage is TRBV12-5 and J usage is TRBJ2-3; 8 bases are a match to TRBD2. Here the CDR3 reads CASGLMLAGRPDTQYF. The DNA for the CDR3 is TGTGCTAGTGGTTTGATGCTAGCGGGTCGGCCAGATACGCAGTATTTT.